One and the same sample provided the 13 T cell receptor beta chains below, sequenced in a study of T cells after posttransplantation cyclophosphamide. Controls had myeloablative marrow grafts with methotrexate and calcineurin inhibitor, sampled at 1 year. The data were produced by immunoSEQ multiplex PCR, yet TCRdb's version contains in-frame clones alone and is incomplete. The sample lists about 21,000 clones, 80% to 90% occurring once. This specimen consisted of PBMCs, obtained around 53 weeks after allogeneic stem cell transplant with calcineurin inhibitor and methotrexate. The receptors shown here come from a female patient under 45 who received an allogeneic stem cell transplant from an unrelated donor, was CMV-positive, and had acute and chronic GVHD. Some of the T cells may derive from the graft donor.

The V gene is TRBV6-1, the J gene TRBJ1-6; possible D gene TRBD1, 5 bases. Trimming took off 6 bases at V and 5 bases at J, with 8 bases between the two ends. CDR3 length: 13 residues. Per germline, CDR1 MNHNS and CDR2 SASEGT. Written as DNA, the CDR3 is TGTGCCAGCAGGGACAACGATAATTCACCCCTCCACTTT. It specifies CASRDNDNSPLHF.

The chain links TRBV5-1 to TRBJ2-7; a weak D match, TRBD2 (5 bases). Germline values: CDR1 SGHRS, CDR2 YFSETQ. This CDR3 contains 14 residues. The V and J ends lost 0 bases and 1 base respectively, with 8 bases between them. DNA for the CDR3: TGCGCCAGCAGCTTGGTGGACTTATCCTACGAGCAGTACTTC. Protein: CASSLVDLSYEQYF.

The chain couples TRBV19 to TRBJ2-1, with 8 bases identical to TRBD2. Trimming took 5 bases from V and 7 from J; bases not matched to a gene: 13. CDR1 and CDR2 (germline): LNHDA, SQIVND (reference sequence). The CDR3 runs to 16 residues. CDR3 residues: CASSVGLGFSGNEQFF. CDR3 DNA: TGTGCCAGTAGTGTGGGACTAGGGTTCAGCGGGAATGAGCAGTTCTTC.

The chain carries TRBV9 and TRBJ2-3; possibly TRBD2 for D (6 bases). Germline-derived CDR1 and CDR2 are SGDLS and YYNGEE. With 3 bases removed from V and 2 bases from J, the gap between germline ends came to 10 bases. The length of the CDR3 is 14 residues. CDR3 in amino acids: CASSGGEVTDTQYF. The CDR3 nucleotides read TGTGCCAGCAGCGGCGGGGAGGTCACAGATACGCAGTATTTT.

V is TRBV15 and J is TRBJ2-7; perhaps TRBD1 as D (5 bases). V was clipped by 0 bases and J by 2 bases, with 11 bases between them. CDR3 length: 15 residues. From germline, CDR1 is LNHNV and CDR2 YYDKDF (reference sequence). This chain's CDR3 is CATSRDPTATYEQYF. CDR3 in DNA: TGTGCCACCAGCAGAGATCCGACAGCAACCTACGAGCAGTACTTC.

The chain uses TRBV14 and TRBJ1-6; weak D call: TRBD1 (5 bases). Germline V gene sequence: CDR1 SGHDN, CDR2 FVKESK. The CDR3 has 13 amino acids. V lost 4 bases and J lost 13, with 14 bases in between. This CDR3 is CASSRTGGGPLHF. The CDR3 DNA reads TGTGCCAGCAGCCGAACGGGGGGAGGGCCCCTCCACTTT.

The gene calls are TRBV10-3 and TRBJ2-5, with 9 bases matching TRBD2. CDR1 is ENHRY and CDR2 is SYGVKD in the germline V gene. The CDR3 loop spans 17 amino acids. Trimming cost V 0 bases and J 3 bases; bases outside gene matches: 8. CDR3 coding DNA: TGTGCCATCAGTGAGTCTCGACTAGCGGTGCCTGAAGAGACCCAGTACTTC. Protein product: CAISESRLAVPEETQYF.

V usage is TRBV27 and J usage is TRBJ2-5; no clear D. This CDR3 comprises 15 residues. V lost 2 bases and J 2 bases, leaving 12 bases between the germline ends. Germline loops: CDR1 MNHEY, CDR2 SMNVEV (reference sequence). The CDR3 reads CASSLNPTKQETQYF. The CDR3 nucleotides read TGTGCCAGCAGTTTAAACCCGACAAAGCAAGAGACCCAGTACTTC.

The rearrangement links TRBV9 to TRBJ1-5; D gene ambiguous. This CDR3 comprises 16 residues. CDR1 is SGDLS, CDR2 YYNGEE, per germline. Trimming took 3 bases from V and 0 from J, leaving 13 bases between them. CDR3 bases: TGTGCCAGCAGCGCCGAGGGAAGCTATAGCAATCAGCCCCAGCATTTT. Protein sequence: CASSAEGSYSNQPQHF. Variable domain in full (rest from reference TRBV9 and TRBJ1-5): DSGVTQTPKHLITATGQRVTLRCSPRSGDLSVYWYQQSLDQGLQFLIQYYNGEERAKGNILERFSAQQFPDLHSELNLSSLELGDSALYFCASSAEGSYSNQPQHFGDGTRLSIL.

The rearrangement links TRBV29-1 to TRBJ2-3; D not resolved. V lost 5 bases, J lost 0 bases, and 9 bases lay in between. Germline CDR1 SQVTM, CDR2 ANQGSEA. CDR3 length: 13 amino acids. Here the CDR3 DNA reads TGCAGCGTTCCGACACCTAGCACAGATACGCAGTATTTT. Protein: CSVPTPSTDTQYF.

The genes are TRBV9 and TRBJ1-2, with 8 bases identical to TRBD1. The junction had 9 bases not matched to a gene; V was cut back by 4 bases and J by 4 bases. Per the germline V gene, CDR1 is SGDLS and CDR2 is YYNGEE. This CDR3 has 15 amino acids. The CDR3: CASSLQGQGGYGYTF. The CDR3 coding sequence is TGTGCCAGCAGCCTACAAGGACAGGGCGGCTATGGCTACACCTTC.

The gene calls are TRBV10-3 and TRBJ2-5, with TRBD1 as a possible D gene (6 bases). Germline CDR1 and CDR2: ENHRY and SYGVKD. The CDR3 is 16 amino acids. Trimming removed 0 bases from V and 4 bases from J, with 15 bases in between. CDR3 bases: TGTGCCATCAGTGAGTCTCCCGCTCAGGGGCGAGAGACCCAGTACTTC. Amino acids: CAISESPAQGRETQYF.

In DNA, the CDR3 is TGTGCCTGGAGTGTAGTCACTAGCGGGGGGTACTACGAGCAGTACTTC. Amino acids: CAWSVVTSGGYYEQYF. J is TRBJ2-7 and V is TRBV30, with 12 positions matching TRBD2. The germline V gene encodes CDR1 GTSNPN and CDR2 SVGIG (reference sequence). Trimming at V came to 0 bases and at J to 3 bases, leaving 6 bases not matched to a gene. The CDR3 runs to 16 residues.